This T cell receptor (beta chain) emerged from a study of blood T cell repertoires in COVID-19. At the level of the study: The origin of the acute and convalescent COVID-19 samples was the United States, Italy and Spain. PBMCs, B-cell-depleted T cells, or T cells were the source of the cDNA or gDNA that made up the material.

Deletions cut 7 bases from V and 0 bases from J, with 10 bases between. There are 13 residues in the CDR3. From germline, CDR1 is SNHLY and CDR2 FYNNEI. Authors' processing steps: Reference gene primer amplification gave nucleated cell count estimates. Produced via immunoSEQ multiplex PCR; TCRdb's table is partial and in-frame only. V, J and clone size derive from that table, while D and trimming were established from the DNA sequence. Of some 120,000 clones listed, 70% to 80% are singletons. The clonotype originates from a human donor in a cohort sampled during active COVID-19. Sequencing was performed on peripheral blood. J is TRBJ2-7 and V is TRBV2; no definite D call. The CDR3, as DNA: TGTGCCAGCACCATGAGTGACTCCTACGAGCAGTACTTC. It codes for CASTMSDSYEQYF.